The 7 T cell receptor beta chains below come from one sample, sequenced in a study of blood T cell repertoires in COVID-19. TCRdb's table, derived via immunoSEQ multiplex PCR, lists solely in-frame clones and lacks some. The sample includes about 100,000 clones, over 65% of them seen just once. The specimen sequenced was peripheral blood. These receptors all come from a woman in her 40s with acute or convalescent COVID-19.

The chain carries TRBV7-6 and TRBJ2-1; 12 nucleotides match TRBD2. The CDR3 contains 17 residues. Germline CDR1 is SGHVS and CDR2 is FNYEAQ. V trimming: 5 bases; J trimming: 0 bases; junction bases outside the gene matches: 5. The CDR3 loop is CASSRMTSGGSYNEQFF. As DNA, the CDR3 is TGTGCCAGCAGCCGTATGACTAGCGGGGGCTCCTACAATGAGCAGTTCTTC.

This chain joins TRBV28 and TRBJ2-7; D is perhaps TRBD1 (6 bases). In germline, CDR1 is MDHEN, CDR2 SYDVKM. The CDR3 contains 12 residues. V dropped 10 bases and J dropped 2 bases, with 12 bases sitting between them. The CDR3 sequence is CATTTGTYEQYF. The CDR3 DNA sequence: TGTGCCACCACGACAGGTACCTACGAGCAGTACTTC.

This clone showed up just a few times. The rearrangement links TRBV4-1 to TRBJ1-4; no firm D call. There are 14 residues in the CDR3. In germline, CDR1 is MGHRA, CDR2 YSYEKL. V dropped 1 base and J dropped 4 bases, with 7 bases sitting between them. CDR3 nucleotides: TGCGCCAGCAGCCAAGTTCAACATAATGAAAAACTGTTTTTT. Protein sequence: CASSQVQHNEKLFF.

The sample holds one count of this clone. This rearrangement joins TRBV3-1 (or the pseudogene TRBV3-2) to TRBJ2-2, with 7 positions matching TRBD2. CDR3 length equals 18 residues. Germline V lookup: CDR1 LGHDT, CDR2 YNNKEL (reference sequence). V was clipped by 10 bases and J by 0 bases; unmatched bases: 17. The DNA for the CDR3 is TGTGCCACCTCCTCTCTGGCTGGGAGGGGATCGAACACCGGGGAGCTGTTTTTT. It is translated as CATSSLAGRGSNTGELFF.

A few counts support this clone. The rearrangement links TRBV3-1 (or the pseudogene TRBV3-2) to TRBJ2-5; TRBD2 aligns across 13 bases. CDR1 LGHDT and CDR2 YNNKEL come from the germline V gene (reference sequence). CDR3 length: 16 amino acids. Unmatched junction bases numbered 8, after V lost 5 bases and J lost 5 bases. The CDR3 sequence is CASSGRLAGGGETQYF. DNA of the CDR3: TGTGCCAGCAGCGGACGACTAGCGGGGGGCGGGGAGACCCAGTACTTC.

The V call is TRBV4-3, the J call TRBJ1-6; D is undetermined. V was pared by 0 bases and J by 6 bases, with 12 bases between. The CDR3 runs to 16 residues. The germline V gene encodes CDR1 LGHNA and CDR2 YSLEER. CDR3 in amino acids: CASSQDGGRSNSPLHF. Here the CDR3 DNA reads TGCGCCAGCAGCCAAGATGGAGGCCGTTCTAATTCACCCCTCCACTTT.

The chain carries TRBV7-9 and TRBJ1-4; no definite D call. V was clipped by 8 bases and J by 8 bases, with 15 bases between them. Germline CDR1 SEHNR, CDR2 FQNEAQ (reference sequence). The CDR3 is 13 amino acids. The CDR3 loop reads CASGRDPDEKLFF. The CDR3 nucleotides are TGTGCCAGCGGCCGGGATCCCGACGAAAAACTGTTTTTT.